This T cell receptor (beta chain) stems from a study of PD-1 blockade in classical Hodgkin lymphoma. Regarding this clone: What it binds is unknown.

Overall study findings and caveats: Repertoire differences lack defined causes, possibly disease activity or prior therapy. Healthy donors were reported to have higher baseline TCR diversity than newly diagnosed patients. Later analyses included only patients treated at least 1 year post-ASCT. It was CD4+ TCR diversity, not CD8+, that rose significantly by C4D1.

Only in-frame clones appear in the TCRdb table, and some are missing; sequencing was by immunoSEQ multiplex PCR. Of 9,300 or so clones in the sample, 65% to 75% were seen once. Time point described: cycle 4 day 1 (C4D1), after less than 7 weeks of nivolumab. There was relapse after autologous stem cell transplantation in every patient, and there was variation in brentuximab vedotin exposure. Thawed PBMCs underwent magnetic negative selection to obtain purified CD8+ T cells. The sample in question was CD8+ T cells from blood, obtained before the fourth cycle of nivolumab. The clonotype was recovered from a human donor with classical Hodgkin lymphoma.

The CDR3 is CASSSLGPLNEAFF. The CDR3, as DNA: TGTGCCAGCAGTTCCCTGGGCCCTCTGAACGAAGCTTTCTTT. This rearrangement joins TRBV27 to TRBJ1-1; D unresolved. Germline CDR1 and CDR2: MNHEY and SMNVEV (reference sequence). Trimming stripped 4 bases from V and 8 bases from J, with 17 bases between. This CDR3 has 14 amino acids.